Below, 32 T cell receptor beta chains from the same sample are listed, as sequenced in a study of blood T cell repertoires in COVID-19. TCRdb's copy holds only in-frame clones and misses some; the assay was immunoSEQ multiplex PCR. The sample lists 200,000 to 250,000 clones; 89% were seen once. The sample taken for sequencing was peripheral blood. The receptors were sampled from a woman between 40 and 50 years old with acute or convalescent COVID-19.

V usage is TRBV24-1 and J usage is TRBJ2-3, with D possibly being TRBD2 (5 bases). Trimming took 0 bases from V and 3 from J, leaving 12 bases between them. The V gene's germline CDR1 is KGHDR and CDR2 SFDVKD. This CDR3 is built from 16 residues. The CDR3 reads CATSDLSREGTDTQYF. CDR3 DNA: TGTGCCACCAGTGATTTGTCCCGGGAAGGGACAGATACGCAGTATTTT.

V usage is TRBV4-2 and J usage is TRBJ1-3; TRBD1 matches 7 bases. Germline V lookup: CDR1 LGHNA, CDR2 YNFKEQ. The ends lost 4 bases at V and 9 bases at J; junction bases unmatched: 6. The CDR3 extends over 13 amino acids. The CDR3 spells CASSPDRVGTIYF. The CDR3 nucleotides are TGTGCCAGCAGCCCCGACAGGGTTGGCACCATATATTTT.

The J gene is TRBJ2-7, the V gene TRBV24-1; TRBD1 aligns across 9 bases. The germline V gene has CDR1 KGHDR and CDR2 SFDVKD. Germline trimming cut 8 bases from V and 6 bases from J; bases unmatched to any gene: 7. This CDR3 is built from 13 residues. The CDR3 region has the DNA TGTGCCACCACTAGATGGGACAGGGTCGAGCAGTACGTC. This codes for CATTRWDRVEQYV.

This chain links TRBV29-1 with TRBJ2-5, with 9 bases identical to TRBD1. This CDR3 is built from 14 residues. V lost 7 bases, J lost 0 bases, and 6 bases stayed unmatched. Germline CDR1 SQVTM, CDR2 ANQGSEA. The CDR3 DNA reads as TGCAGCGGGAGGGACAGGGTCAACCAAGAGACCCAGTACTTC. It translates to CSGRDRVNQETQYF.

The genes are TRBV2 and TRBJ1-6, with D tentatively TRBD1 (6 bases). The germline CDR1 and CDR2 sequences are SNHLY and FYNNEI. V was clipped by 8 bases and J by 7 bases, with 18 bases between them. CDR3 size: 15 residues. Written as DNA, the CDR3 is TGTGCCAGCCGCCAGGGTCAGGGGCCCAATTCACCCCTCCACTTT. Translating it yields CASRQGQGPNSPLHF.

CDR3: CASSVTKYRNSGNTIYF. CDR3 coding DNA: TGTGCCAGCAGCGTTACTAAATACCGGAACTCTGGAAACACCATATATTTT. The V gene is TRBV9, the J gene TRBJ1-3; D not certain. CDR1 and CDR2 from the germline V gene are SGDLS and YYNGEE. This CDR3 contains 17 residues. Trimming cost V 2 bases and J 0 bases, with 15 bases left between them.

V gene TRBV12-3 or TRBV12-4 combines with J gene TRBJ1-2; 8 bases align to TRBD1. CDR3 length: 13 amino acids. V lost 5 bases to trimming and J lost 8 bases; unmatched junction nucleotides: 7. The CDR3 protein is CASSQGQGWGYTF. The DNA of the CDR3 is TGTGCCAGCAGTCAAGGACAGGGATGGGGCTACACCTTC.

V usage is TRBV29-1 and J usage is TRBJ1-5; perhaps TRBD1 as D (6 bases). The V end lost 6 bases, the J end lost 0 bases, and 9 bases lay between the germline ends. This CDR3 is 13 amino acids long. The V gene's germline CDR1 is SQVTM and CDR2 ANQGSEA. CDR3 sequence: CSVRTDSNQPQHF. The CDR3 nucleotides read TGCAGCGTGCGGACAGATAGCAATCAGCCCCAGCATTTT.

The chain recombines TRBV11-2 with TRBJ1-3; 7 bases match TRBD1. Germline CDR1 SGHAT, CDR2 FQNNGV. V was pared by 3 bases and J by 4 bases, with 3 bases of the junction left unmatched. CDR3 length: 14 residues. CDR3 residues: CASSFAGGGNTIYF. In nucleotides, the CDR3 is TGTGCCAGCAGCTTCGCAGGGGGAGGAAACACCATATATTTT.

This chain joins TRBV10-3 and TRBJ1-5; 10 positions agree with TRBD1. The length of the CDR3 is 14 residues. V lost 10 bases and J lost 3; bases outside the gene matches: 6. Germline CDR1 and CDR2: ENHRY and SYGVKD. Written as DNA, the CDR3 is TGTGCCACGGGACAGGGGATTCCCAATCAGCCCCAGCATTTT. It translates to CATGQGIPNQPQHF.

The chain recombines TRBV15 with TRBJ2-1; D possibly corresponds to TRBD1 (6 bases). Germline CDR1 LNHNV, CDR2 YYDKDF (reference sequence). This CDR3 is 16 amino acids long. Deletions cut 0 bases from V and 8 bases from J, with 17 bases between. CDR3 protein: CATSRDRQGIIDEQFF. In DNA form, the CDR3 reads TGTGCCACCAGCAGAGATCGGCAGGGGATTATAGATGAGCAGTTCTTC.

This rearrangement joins TRBV3-1 (or the pseudogene TRBV3-2) to TRBJ2-5; 8 bases line up with TRBD1. Germline lookup yields CDR1 LGHDT and CDR2 YNNKEL (reference sequence). This CDR3 region has 14 residues. The V and J ends lost 3 bases and 2 bases, in that order; junction bases with no gene match: 2. Written as DNA, the CDR3 is TGTGCCAGCAGCCACGGACAGGGTCAAGAGACCCAGTACTTC. It specifies CASSHGQGQETQYF.

V and J are TRBV7-2 and TRBJ2-3; unclear D gene. The V and J ends lost 6 bases and 6 bases respectively, with 13 bases between them. The length of the CDR3 is 13 residues. CDR1 is SGHTA, CDR2 FQGNSA, per germline. The CDR3 protein is CASSFHDGDTQYF. In nucleotides, the CDR3 is TGTGCCAGCAGTTTCCATGACGGGGATACGCAGTATTTT.

This chain connects TRBV5-1 to TRBJ1-1, with 8 positions matching TRBD1. There are 13 residues in the CDR3. From germline, CDR1 is SGHRS and CDR2 YFSETQ. With 6 bases clipped from V and 1 base from J, the junction kept 2 bases outside the gene matches. This CDR3 is CASNTGGNTEAFF. The CDR3 coding sequence is TGCGCCAGCAACACAGGGGGGAACACTGAAGCTTTCTTT.

The chain uses TRBV6-5 and TRBJ1-5; D not resolved. Germline V gene lookup returns CDR1 MNHEY and CDR2 SVGAGI. This CDR3 has 14 amino acids. Deletions cut 3 bases from V and 2 bases from J, with 8 bases between. CDR3 sequence (DNA): TGTGCCAGCAGTTATCAGCGTGGCAATCAGCCCCAGCATTTT. This sequence encodes CASSYQRGNQPQHF.

This chain connects TRBV10-2 to TRBJ2-7; 9 nucleotides agree with TRBD1. Germline V gene sequence: CDR1 WSHSY, CDR2 SAAADI. V trimming: 7 bases; J trimming: 0 bases; junction bases outside the gene matches: 7. The CDR3 totals 15 residues. CDR3 DNA sequence: TGCGCCAGCACCCCGGGACAGGGCGCCTCCTACGAGCAGTACGTC. This codes for CASTPGQGASYEQYV.

The chain uses TRBV5-1 and TRBJ1-4; unclear D gene. The CDR3 covers 17 residues. Trimming pared 0 bases from V and 8 bases from J, leaving 20 bases between. Germline loops: CDR1 SGHRS, CDR2 YFSETQ. DNA for the CDR3: TGCGCCAGCAGCTTGGTTTCGGGGTCAAGAGAAGTAGAAAAACTGTTTTTT. This gives the protein CASSLVSGSREVEKLFF.

V gene TRBV9 combines with J gene TRBJ2-5; TRBD2 matches 12 bases. CDR1 SGDLS and CDR2 YYNGEE come from the germline V gene. J lost 2 bases, V lost 3 bases, and 2 bases had no gene match. This CDR3 is 15 amino acids long. The CDR3 sequence: CASSGLAGAQETQYF. The CDR3 nucleotides read TGTGCCAGCAGCGGACTAGCGGGGGCACAAGAGACCCAGTACTTC.

The chain is built from TRBV5-1 and TRBJ2-1; D is perhaps TRBD2 (7 bases). V was clipped by 4 bases and J by 10 bases, with 15 bases between them. The V gene's germline CDR1 is SGHRS and CDR2 YFSETQ. The CDR3 is made up of 13 amino acids. The CDR3 region is CASSAGAPGEQFF. CDR3 bases: TGCGCCAGCAGCGCGGGGGCTCCGGGGGAGCAGTTCTTC. Using reference TRBV5-1 and TRBJ2-1 for the parts outside the CDR3, the full variable domain is KAGVTQTPRYLIKTRGQQVTLSCSPISGHRSVSWYQQTPGQGLQFLFEYFSETQRNKGNFPGRFSGRQFSNSRSEMNVSTLELGDSALYLCASSAGAPGEQFFGPGTRLTVL.

The V call is TRBV13, the J call TRBJ2-5; 11 bases match TRBD1. The germline CDR1 and CDR2 sequences are PRHDT and FYEKMQ (reference sequence). J was trimmed by 0 bases and V by 3 bases; bases with no gene match: 3. CDR3 length: 16 amino acids. The CDR3 bases are TGTGCCAGCAGCTTCCGGGACAGGGGGTACCAAGAGACCCAGTACTTC. Translation gives CASSFRDRGYQETQYF.

The chain links TRBV5-1 to TRBJ1-6; the D gene is possibly TRBD1 (5 bases). Germline V gene lookup returns CDR1 SGHRS and CDR2 YFSETQ. V lost 4 bases to trimming and J lost 8 bases, with 28 bases between them. The CDR3 runs to 19 residues. The CDR3 DNA reads as TGCGCCAGCAGCCCCAGCGCAGGGCCCACCTCAGCAAGGGATTCACCCCTCCACTTT. Amino acid sequence: CASSPSAGPTSARDSPLHF.

This chain connects TRBV29-1 to TRBJ1-1; 10 bases are shared with TRBD1. This CDR3 is 15 amino acids long. Trimming cost V 6 bases and J 4 bases; bases outside gene matches: 11. Germline CDR1 SQVTM, CDR2 ANQGSEA. CDR3 sequence (DNA): TGCAGCGTAACCGGGACAGGGGAGGGAGGCACTGAAGCTTTCTTT. It codes for CSVTGTGEGGTEAFF.

This sequence joins TRBV7-2 and TRBJ2-2; D is uncertain. With 1 base removed from V and 5 bases from J, the gap between germline ends came to 5 bases. Germline V gene data show CDR1 as SGHTA and CDR2 as FQGNSA. The CDR3 is made up of 13 amino acids. CDR3 nucleotides: TGTGCCAGCAGCTTAGTGCGGACCGGGGAGCTGTTTTTT. Translation: CASSLVRTGELFF.

The chain carries TRBV7-3 and TRBJ1-2; D is uncertain. Germline V gene lookup returns CDR1 SGHTA and CDR2 FQGTGA. V lost 6 bases to trimming and J lost 2 bases, with 7 bases between them. The CDR3 sequence is 12 residues long. The CDR3 sequence is CASRSQNYGYTF. CDR3 nucleotides: TGTGCCAGCAGATCACAGAACTATGGCTACACCTTC.

The CDR3 region has the DNA TGTGCCATCAGTGACTCTAGCGGGGGGGTCAAGCAGTTCTTC. Translating it yields CAISDSSGGVKQFF. This chain connects TRBV10-3 to TRBJ2-1, with 12 bases matching TRBD2. The CDR3 is 14 residues long. Germline assignment: CDR1 ENHRY and CDR2 SYGVKD. The V gene end was trimmed by 3 bases and the J gene end by 11 bases; junction bases not matched to a gene: 5.

The V gene is TRBV15, the J gene TRBJ1-1; D is ambiguous. The CDR3 contains 17 residues. CDR1 is LNHNV, CDR2 YYDKDF, per germline (reference sequence). Trimming took off 0 bases at V and 1 base at J, with 15 bases between the two ends. The CDR3 region is CATSRDSGGWANTEAFF. In nucleotides, the CDR3 is TGTGCCACCAGCAGAGATAGCGGCGGGTGGGCGAACACTGAAGCTTTCTTT. Full variable domain (missing parts from reference TRBV15 and TRBJ1-1): DAMVIQNPRYQVTQFGKPVTLSCSQTLNHNVMYWYQQKSSQAPKLLFHYYDKDFNNEADTPDNFQSRRPNTSFCFLDIRSPGLGDTAMYLCATSRDSGGWANTEAFFGQGTRLTVV.

This chain uses TRBV5-1 with TRBJ1-4; D not certain. V dropped 0 bases and J dropped 4 bases, with 10 bases sitting between them. The CDR3 runs 15 residues. The V gene's germline CDR1 is SGHRS and CDR2 YFSETQ. CDR3 bases: TGCGCCAGCAGCTTGGGACCTTCGGGTAATGAAAAACTGTTTTTT. Its translation is CASSLGPSGNEKLFF.

The chain combines TRBV5-6 with TRBJ1-4; D gene unclear. The CDR3 is made up of 15 amino acids. With 5 bases removed from V and 0 bases from J, the gap between germline ends came to 11 bases. Germline V gene sequence: CDR1 SGHDT, CDR2 YYEEEE. In nucleotides, the CDR3 is TGTGCCAGCAGGCCTTCAGGTACAACTAATGAAAAACTGTTTTTT. This gives the protein CASRPSGTTNEKLFF.

The chain couples TRBV28 to TRBJ2-5; the match to TRBD1 covers 9 bases. This CDR3 is built from 14 residues. V gave up 5 bases and J gave up 3 bases; unmatched junction bases: 4. Germline CDR1 MDHEN, CDR2 SYDVKM. CDR3 residues: CASSLRDREETQYF. Written as DNA, the CDR3 is TGTGCCAGCAGTCTGAGGGACAGGGAAGAGACCCAGTACTTC. The whole variable domain, remainder taken from reference TRBV28 and TRBJ2-5, is DVKVTQSSRYLVKRTGEKVFLECVQDMDHENMFWYRQDPGLGLRLIYFSYDVKMKEKGDIPEGYSVSREKKERFSLILESASTNQTSMYLCASSLRDREETQYFGPGTRLLVL.

The chain uses TRBV27 and TRBJ2-7; D possibly corresponds to TRBD1 (5 bases). The ends were cut back, 4 bases at V and 0 bases at J, with 10 bases in the middle. The V gene's germline CDR1 is MNHEY and CDR2 SMNVEV (reference sequence). CDR3 length: 14 amino acids. CDR3: CASSSRQSSYEQYV. The CDR3 DNA is TGTGCCAGCAGTTCAAGACAGAGCTCCTACGAGCAGTACGTC.

This chain links TRBV27 with TRBJ2-1; 10 bases map to TRBD2. Looked up from germline, CDR1 is MNHEY and CDR2 is SMNVEV (reference sequence). There are 16 residues in the CDR3. Unmatched junction bases numbered 13, after V lost 5 bases and J lost 9 bases. The CDR3: CASSPGASGGLGEQFF. DNA of the CDR3: TGTGCCAGCAGTCCCGGGGCTAGCGGGGGACTAGGTGAGCAGTTCTTC.

The chain couples TRBV9 to TRBJ2-5, with TRBD2 matching 15 bases. Germline V lookup: CDR1 SGDLS, CDR2 YYNGEE. The CDR3 is 17 amino acids. Unmatched junction bases numbered 5, after V lost 0 bases and J lost 5 bases. This chain's CDR3 is CASSVARTSGGDETQYF. The CDR3 nucleotides are TGTGCCAGCAGCGTAGCAAGGACTAGCGGGGGGGACGAGACCCAGTACTTC.